This TCR beta chain came from a study of response to subunit inactivated influenza vaccine. TCRdb fed the RT-PCR reads into MiXCR, producing one record per CDR3 protein. Of 300,000 to 350,000 distinct CDR3 sequences in the sample, roughly a fifth were seen once. Germline lookup yields CDR1 SGHTA and CDR2 FQGNSA. This CDR3 region has 16 residues. V lost 7 bases and J 0 bases, leaving 15 bases between the germline ends. The source of this sequence is a man between 50 and 75 years old who received an inactivated influenza vaccine. This material consisted of PBMCs from blood, taken less than 22 months after vaccination. This chain joins TRBV7-2 and TRBJ2-2, with D maybe TRBD2 (6 bases). CDR3 loop: CASNSDGGANTGELFF. The CDR3 region has the DNA TGTGCCAGCAACTCCGATGGAGGGGCGAACACCGGGGAGCTGTTTTTT.